The source of this T cell receptor (beta chain) is a study of spatial heterogeneity in lung cancer. Whole-study results and caveats: Higher tumor mutation counts went along with higher counts of expanded intratumoral alpha and beta TCRs.

MiXCR, run by TCRdb on the 5' RACE reads, gives a single entry per CDR3 protein. This sample has 4,000 to 6,000 distinct CDR3 sequences, with roughly 8.2% found just once. A remark on this clonotype: Its antigen remains unidentified.

As for time point: sample taken at primary tumor resection. The donors, around 72 patients with untreated early-stage non-small cell lung cancer, provided the samples. Sequencing of whole RNA from tumor, nontumor lung or frozen PBMC involved no sorting. The length of the CDR3 is 13 residues. V lost 1 base, J lost 7 bases, and 8 bases lay in between. The V gene is TRBV12-3 or TRBV12-4, the J gene TRBJ2-4, with D possibly TRBD2 on 6 matching bases. The material sequenced was lung tumor tissue, taken at surgery. The source of this sequence is a female donor with early-stage non-small cell lung cancer. CDR3 in DNA: TGTGCCAGCAGTTTAGGACGGGGGAACATTCAGTACTTC. Its protein is CASSLGRGNIQYF.